The rows below give T cell receptor beta chains drawn from one sample of a study of T cell responses to AZD1222 COVID-19 vaccine. Sequencing was performed with immunoSEQ multiplex PCR; in TCRdb, only in-frame clones are kept and a portion is missing. The sample holds some 98,000 clones, around 85% seen once. This specimen consisted of peripheral blood, obtained 28 days after the second AZD1222 dose. The receptors derive from an adult who received the AZD1222 COVID-19 vaccine. Both conserved end residues are part of each CDR3. D genes are given only for firm matches. Clone size appears in some rows only: once, few, many, or a class for an expanded clone.

j_call clone_size d_call v_call cdr3_nt cdr3_aa
TRBJ2-2 few NA TRBV3-1/TRBV3-2 TGTGCCAGCAGCCAACCTAGGGACTCTCTAAACACCGGGGAGCTGTTTTTT CASSQPRDSLNTGELFF
TRBJ2-1 NA NA TRBV4-1 TGCGCCAGCAGCCAAGGTAACACCTACAATGAGCAGTTCTTC CASSQGNTYNEQFF
TRBJ2-7 NA NA TRBV2 TGTGCCAGCACCCTAGACTGGAGCTCCTACGAGCAGTACTTC CASTLDWSSYEQYF
TRBJ2-7 NA TRBD2 TRBV29-1 TGCAGCGCCCTAGTAGCGGGAGGAGGAGGGAACGAGCAGTACTTC CSALVAGGGGNEQYF
TRBJ1-5 NA NA TRBV19 TGTGCCAGTAGCCCAACCACCCTACAGGGACAGCCCCAGCATTTT CASSPTTLQGQPQHF
TRBJ1-6 NA NA TRBV6-5 TGTGCCAGCAGCTTCCTACAGGGTTCTTCACCCCTCCACTTT CASSFLQGSSPLHF
TRBJ2-7 NA NA TRBV29-1 TGCAGCGTTGTAACCCCCGGGACTCCGCCCCACGAGCAGTACTTC CSVVTPGTPPHEQYF
TRBJ2-5 NA NA TRBV18 TGTGCCAGCTCACCACCCGCTAAAGGAGAGACCCAGTACTTC CASSPPAKGETQYF
TRBJ1-2 NA NA TRBV5-1 TGCGCCAGCAGCTTTCAGGGCTGGGGCTACACCTTC CASSFQGWGYTF
TRBJ2-5 NA TRBD2 TRBV9 TGTGCCAGCAGCGTAAGCGGGGGGAGAGGAGAGACCCAGTACTTC CASSVSGGRGETQYF
TRBJ1-4 few NA TRBV5-5 TGTGCCAGCAGCTGGGGACCGAATAATGAAAAACTGTTTTTT CASSWGPNNEKLFF
TRBJ1-2 few TRBD1 TRBV3-1/TRBV3-2 TGTGCCAGCAGCGCACACAGGGGTTTAAGAGGGAACTATGGCTACACCTTC CASSAHRGLRGNYGYTF
TRBJ2-1 NA TRBD2 TRBV9 TGTGCCAGCAGCGTAGGTACCGGGACTAGCTGGGGCAATGAGCAGTTCTTC CASSVGTGTSWGNEQFF
TRBJ2-3 NA TRBD2 TRBV6-5 TGTGCCAGCAGCCGAAGCGGGGCTAGCACAGATACGCAGTATTTT CASSRSGASTDTQYF
TRBJ2-1 once TRBD2 TRBV7-8 TGTGCCAGCAGCATACTAGCGGGAGATAGGCAGTTCTTC CASSILAGDRQFF
TRBJ2-1 NA TRBD2 TRBV7-2 TGTGCCAGCCTATCAGGCGGTAGCGGGAGAGCGCCCCTTGGCAATGAGCAGTTCTTC CASLSGGSGRAPLGNEQFF
TRBJ2-1 once NA TRBV27 TGTGCCAGCAGTTTCGGCGGGACTGGATACAATGAGCAGTTCTTC CASSFGGTGYNEQFF
TRBJ2-7 NA TRBD2 TRBV4-1 TGCGCCAGCAGCCAACCCCCTAGCGGGGGGCTAAACTCCTACGAGCAGTACTTC CASSQPPSGGLNSYEQYF